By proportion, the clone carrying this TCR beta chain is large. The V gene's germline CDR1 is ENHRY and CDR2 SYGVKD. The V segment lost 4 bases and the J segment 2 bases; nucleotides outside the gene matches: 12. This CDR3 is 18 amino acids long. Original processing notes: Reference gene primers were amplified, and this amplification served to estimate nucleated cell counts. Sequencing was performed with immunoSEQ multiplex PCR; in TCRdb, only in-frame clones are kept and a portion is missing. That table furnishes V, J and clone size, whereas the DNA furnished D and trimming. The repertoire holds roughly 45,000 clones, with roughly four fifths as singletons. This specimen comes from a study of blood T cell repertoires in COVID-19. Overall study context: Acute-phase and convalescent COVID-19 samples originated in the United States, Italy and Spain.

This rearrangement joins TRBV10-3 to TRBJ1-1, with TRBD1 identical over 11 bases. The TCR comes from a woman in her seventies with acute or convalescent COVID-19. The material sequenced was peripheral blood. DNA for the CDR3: TGTGCCATCAGTGGACCAACGGGACAGGGGGTTCTTAACACTGAAGCTTTCTTT. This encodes CAISGPTGQGVLNTEAFF.